The clone carrying this T cell receptor (beta chain) turned up a few times. Its cognate antigen is unknown. The record originates from a study of beta chain features in type 1 diabetes. There are 14 residues in the CDR3. The ends were cut back, 6 bases at V and 7 bases at J, with 15 bases in the middle. The germline CDR1 and CDR2 sequences are MDHEN and SYDVKM. Expressed TCRB transcripts were sequenced because the isolated RNA had all been reverse transcribed beforehand. Libraries were prepared by immunoSEQ multiplex PCR; TCRdb keeps only in-frame clonotypes and omits some of them. The data contain 300,000 or so clones, around 8.5% of them seen just once; the ten biggest clones take up 0.95% to 1.1%. Study conclusions and caveats: Moderate but significant shortening of TCRB CDR3s was recorded in all four CD4+ subsets from Type 1 diabetes patients. For patients and controls alike, PCR might favor shorter templates to the same degree.

The receptor was isolated from a man aged 30 to 39 with type 1 diabetes. The V gene is TRBV28, the J gene TRBJ2-2; D remains unclear. Sequences were obtained from central memory CD4+ T cells from blood. DNA for the CDR3: TGTGCCAGCAGCTCCTCACGGGTGGTCGGGGAGCTGTTTTTT. Translating it yields CASSSSRVVGELFF.